Included here is one T cell receptor beta chain sequence, with context. The CDR3 spans 11 residues. The V end was cut by 8 bases, the J end by 8 bases, with 10 bases between. Germline loops: CDR1 KGHSH, CDR2 LQKENI. This sample was taken from a study of blood T cell repertoires in COVID-19. Data came from immunoSEQ multiplex PCR; TCRdb stores just in-frame clones and leaves some out. This sample has about 44,000 clones, with more than 65% found just once. J is TRBJ2-1 and V is TRBV18, with D possibly matching TRBD2 (5 bases). Specimen: peripheral blood. The source of this sequence is a woman aged 70-85 years with acute or convalescent COVID-19. CDR3 loop: CASAGGDEQFF. DNA of the CDR3: TGTGCCAGCGCGGGCGGCGATGAGCAGTTCTTC.